This T cell receptor (beta chain) derives from a study of blood T cell repertoires in COVID-19. Assay used: immunoSEQ multiplex PCR; TCRdb lists only in-frame clones, some missing. The repertoire holds roughly 80,000 clones, with around 88% as singletons. Source material: peripheral blood. The sequence derives from a woman aged 60-75 years with acute or convalescent COVID-19.

Here the CDR3 reads CATTPGLAGGPGEQYF. Written as DNA, the CDR3 is TGTGCCACTACCCCGGGACTAGCGGGAGGGCCAGGGGAGCAGTACTTC. The V and J genes are TRBV10-3 and TRBJ2-7; 16 bases are a match to TRBD2. Germline trimming cut 10 bases from V and 7 bases from J; bases unmatched to any gene: 13. Per the germline V gene, CDR1 is ENHRY and CDR2 is SYGVKD. The CDR3 extends over 16 amino acids.